The T cell receptor beta chain described here comes from a study of T cells in Graves' hyperthyroidism and ophthalmopathy. There are many counts of this clonotype. V dropped 3 bases and J dropped 3 bases, with 15 bases sitting between them. The germline CDR1 and CDR2 sequences are MDHEN and SYDVKM. The CDR3 is made up of 16 amino acids. Amplified regions were TCR beta CDR3 sequences from RNA transcripts. With the HTBI primer set, the TCR CDR3 went through a first round of RT-PCR. MiXCR was run by TCRdb on the multiplex PCR reads, yielding one entry per CDR3 protein. The sample consists of 300,000 to 400,000 distinct CDR3 sequences, about 21% of them appearing once.

The V gene is TRBV28, the J gene TRBJ1-5, with D possibly being TRBD1 (5 bases). The sample comprised blood. This clonotype originated in a woman aged 50 to 60 with Graves' hyperthyroidism. The CDR3 DNA reads as TGTGCCAGCAGTTTGTCGACTGGGACGGTCAATCAGCCCCAGCATTTT. Its protein is CASSLSTGTVNQPQHF.